What follows are 26 T cell receptor beta chains derived from one specimen sequenced in a study of T-cell memory formation after mild COVID-19. TCRdb re-called the 5' RACE reads through MiXCR, storing one row per CDR3 protein. Of about 250,000 distinct CDR3 sequences in the sample, 15% were seen once. Sequenced sample: PBMCs or a T cell subset sorted from them (not recorded which). These receptors all come from an adult woman who had mild COVID-19 (a few samples of this study predate the infection). Cell type and time point are not known.

This clonotype showed up just a few times. V usage is TRBV12-3 or TRBV12-4 and J usage is TRBJ1-5; perhaps TRBD1 as D (5 bases). V lost 6 bases to trimming and J lost 6 bases, with 15 bases between them. The CDR3 contains 14 residues. CDR3 bases: TGTGCCAGCAGCCCGGCGGGGGTTGCTCAGCCCCAGCATTTT. It codes for CASSPAGVAQPQHF.

Only one count was recorded for this clonotype. This chain links TRBV20-1 with TRBJ2-5, with TRBD2 identical over 12 bases. CDR3 length equals 16 residues. CDR1 and CDR2 (germline): DFQATT, SNEGSKA (reference sequence). V gave up 0 bases and J gave up 0 bases; unmatched junction bases: 2. CDR3 residues: CSARDLAGGYQETQYF. The CDR3 DNA sequence: TGCAGTGCTAGAGATCTAGCGGGGGGGTACCAAGAGACCCAGTACTTC.

This clonotype was counted between two and nine times. This sequence joins TRBV20-1 and TRBJ1-2; D gene uncertain. This CDR3 comprises 12 residues. The V end was cut by 3 bases, the J end by 4 bases, with 9 bases between. Germline CDR1 and CDR2: DFQATT and SNEGSKA (reference sequence). For the CDR3, the DNA is TGCAGTGCTAGTCCACAGATCTATGGCTACACCTTC. Its translation: CSASPQIYGYTF.

The chain links TRBV5-1 to TRBJ1-2, with 7 bases fitting TRBD1. The CDR3 covers 12 residues. Losses at the gene ends were 4 bases for V and 7 bases for J; bases not matched to a gene: 4. Germline values: CDR1 SGHRS, CDR2 YFSETQ. CDR3 region: CASSMTGSGYTF. In nucleotides, the CDR3 is TGCGCCAGCAGCATGACAGGGAGTGGCTACACCTTC.

V and J are TRBV20-1 and TRBJ2-2; tentatively, D is TRBD2 (6 bases). Germline lookup yields CDR1 DFQATT and CDR2 SNEGSKA (reference sequence). The CDR3 covers 12 residues. V lost 4 bases to trimming and J lost 6 bases, with 9 bases between them. DNA for the CDR3: TGCAGTGCTACTAGCGTGGCCGGGGAGCTGTTTTTT. As protein: CSATSVAGELFF.

The chain has TRBV10-3 and TRBJ2-5; D perhaps matches TRBD2 (5 bases). Germline V gene lookup returns CDR1 ENHRY and CDR2 SYGVKD. V was shortened by 10 bases and J by 1 base, with 13 bases between the two germline ends. The CDR3 runs 13 residues. CDR3 residues: CATAGSGQETQYF. In DNA, the CDR3 is TGTGCCACCGCAGGAAGCGGCCAAGAGACCCAGTACTTC.

The chain employs TRBV15 and TRBJ2-1; D unresolved. The V gene's germline CDR1 is LNHNV and CDR2 YYDKDF (reference sequence). V lost 3 bases and J lost 8, with 11 bases in between. This CDR3 comprises 13 residues. CDR3 nucleotides: TGTGCCACCAGCAGTCTTAAAATAGATGAGCAGTTCTTC. Its protein product is CATSSLKIDEQFF.

This clonotype rates as medium-sized. The chain carries TRBV12-3 or TRBV12-4 and TRBJ1-1, with D hard to call. V lost 5 bases, J lost 5 bases, and 12 bases lay in between. CDR3 length: 13 amino acids. The CDR3 protein is CASSRDHKTEAFF. The CDR3 DNA reads as TGTGCCAGCAGTCGAGACCACAAAACTGAAGCTTTCTTT.

This clonotype showed up many times. V and J are TRBV5-5 and TRBJ2-1; TRBD1 agrees at 8 bases. CDR1 is SGHKS and CDR2 is YYEKEE in the germline V gene (reference sequence). The CDR3 sequence is 15 residues long. V lost 4 bases, J lost 2 bases, and 5 bases stayed unmatched. CDR3 sequence: CASSPGQGTYNEQFF. Written as DNA, the CDR3 is TGTGCCAGCAGCCCTGGACAGGGCACCTACAATGAGCAGTTCTTC.

The rearrangement joins TRBV11-3 to TRBJ2-3; D perhaps matches TRBD2 (5 bases). CDR1 is SGHNT, CDR2 YENEEA, per germline. V was shortened by 4 bases and J by 0 bases, with 20 bases between the two germline ends. The CDR3 is made up of 18 amino acids. CDR3 coding DNA: TGTGCCAGCAGCTCTCACACTAAAATGACTAAAAGCACAGATACGCAGTATTTT. Protein product: CASSSHTKMTKSTDTQYF. The full variable domain, with the rest looked up from reference TRBV11-3 and TRBJ2-3, is EAGVVQSPRYKIIEKKQPVAFWCNPISGHNTLYWYLQNLGQGPELLIRYENEEAVDDSQLPKDRFSAERLKGVDSTLKIQPAELGDSAVYLCASSSHTKMTKSTDTQYFGPGTRLTVL.

The sample holds a few counts of this clonotype. This chain's CDR3 is CASSLVGGNGYTF. The DNA for the CDR3 is TGCGCCAGCAGCTTGGTAGGGGGAAATGGCTACACCTTC. This sequence joins TRBV5-1 and TRBJ1-2; D is possibly TRBD1 (6 bases). The germline V and J ends were trimmed by 0 bases and 6 bases, with 9 bases remaining between them. From germline, CDR1 is SGHRS and CDR2 YFSETQ. The CDR3 length is 13 residues.

The CDR3 loop is CASSTVPGELFF. In nucleotides, the CDR3 is TGTGCCAGCAGCACCGTCCCCGGGGAGCTGTTTTTT. The chain has TRBV5-4 and TRBJ2-2; D call uncertain. The V gene's germline CDR1 is SGHNT and CDR2 YYREEE (reference sequence). The CDR3 totals 12 residues. Trimming shortened V by 4 bases and J by 6 bases, and 7 bases separated the two germline ends.

This clonotype was seen only a few times. The chain couples TRBV20-1 to TRBJ1-5; D might be TRBD1 (5 bases). CDR1 is DFQATT, CDR2 SNEGSKA, per germline (reference sequence). This CDR3 is 13 amino acids long. Trimming stripped 5 bases from V and 11 bases from J, with 19 bases between. The CDR3 protein is CSAYRDFGGAQHF. The DNA for the CDR3 is TGCAGTGCTTACCGGGACTTCGGAGGGGCCCAGCATTTT.

The chain carries TRBV4-1 and TRBJ2-3, with 8 bases aligning to TRBD2. The CDR3 is 17 residues long. CDR1 and CDR2 from the germline V gene are MGHRA and YSYEKL. Unmatched junction bases numbered 7, after V lost 0 bases and J lost 2 bases. The CDR3 is CASSQDLTGGDTDTQYF. The CDR3 region has the DNA TGCGCCAGCAGCCAAGATCTTACGGGGGGGGACACAGATACGCAGTATTTT.

This clonotype was counted a few times. V usage is TRBV12-3 or TRBV12-4 and J usage is TRBJ1-2, with D unclear. This CDR3 comprises 10 residues. V lost 2 bases to trimming and J lost 7 bases, with 2 bases between them. The CDR3 nucleotides are TGTGCCAGCAGTTTAAGTGGCTACACCTTC. Translation gives CASSLSGYTF.

The chain joins TRBV12-3 or TRBV12-4 to TRBJ1-6, with no clear D. The CDR3 sequence is 13 residues long. V shed 7 bases and J shed 7 bases, with 11 bases lying between them. The CDR3 spells CASTRTENSPLHF. The CDR3 DNA reads TGTGCCAGCACCCGGACGGAAAATTCACCCCTCCACTTT.

This chain joins TRBV2 and TRBJ2-5; 7 bases are a match to TRBD1. CDR1 and CDR2 from the germline V gene are SNHLY and FYNNEI. The CDR3 extends over 12 amino acids. The junction had 2 bases not matched to a gene; V was cut back by 1 base and J by 9 bases. The CDR3 protein is CASSEERGPQYF. CDR3 bases: TGTGCCAGCAGTGAAGAGAGGGGGCCCCAGTACTTC. The full variable domain, in which reference TRBV2 and TRBJ2-5 provide the parts outside the CDR3, is EPEVTQTPSHQVTQMGQEVILRCVPISNHLYFYWYRQILGQKVEFLVSFYNNEISEKSEIFDDQFSVERPDGSNFTLKIRSTKLEDSAMYFCASSEERGPQYFGPGTRLLVL.

The CDR3: CASRTSGVAYEQYF. DNA for the CDR3: TGTGCCAGCAGGACAAGCGGGGTGGCCTACGAGCAGTACTTC. This chain uses TRBV6-2 or TRBV6-3 with TRBJ2-7; 7 bases fit TRBD2. Unmatched junction bases numbered 7, after V lost 6 bases and J lost 2 bases. In germline, CDR1 is MNHEY, CDR2 SVGEGT. CDR3 length equals 14 residues.

This clonotype was observed many times. The CDR3 DNA sequence: TGTGCCAGCAGCAATCCGCGGGTAGGGGGCACTGAAGCTTTCTTT. This sequence encodes CASSNPRVGGTEAFF. The V call is TRBV7-2, the J call TRBJ1-1; a possible D gene is TRBD1 (6 bases). This CDR3 has 15 residues. Per germline, CDR1 SGHTA and CDR2 FQGNSA. The V and J ends lost 5 bases and 4 bases respectively, with 17 bases between them. The whole variable domain, remainder taken from reference TRBV7-2 and TRBJ1-1, is GAGVSQSPSNKVTEKGKDVELRCDPISGHTALYWYRQSLGQGLEFLIYFQGNSAPDKSGLPSDRFSAERTGGSVSTLTIQRTQQEDSAVYLCASSNPRVGGTEAFFGQGTRLTVV.

This clonotype was counted a few times. For the CDR3, the DNA is TGTGCCAGCAGGAAACGGGACAGCCGTTTATATAGCAATCAGCCCCAGCATTTT. It is translated as CASRKRDSRLYSNQPQHF. V gene TRBV12-3 or TRBV12-4 combines with J gene TRBJ1-5; 7 bases fit TRBD1. The CDR3 is made up of 18 amino acids. The trim removed 6 bases at V and 0 bases at J, leaving 14 bases unmatched.

This clonotype was counted many times. The V call is TRBV12-3 or TRBV12-4, the J call TRBJ2-7, with 8 nucleotides matching TRBD1. V dropped 4 bases and J dropped 6; count of bases not matched to a gene: 11. The CDR3 is 15 residues long. In nucleotides, the CDR3 is TGTGCCAGCAGTTCCCAAGCCAGGGGGCTTGGCGAGCAGTACTTC. This sequence encodes CASSSQARGLGEQYF.

In its sample, this clonotype was seen a few times. This chain uses TRBV7-7 with TRBJ2-2, with TRBD1 matching 7 bases. Germline loops: CDR1 SSHAT, CDR2 FNYEAQ (reference sequence). The CDR3 has 15 residues. Trimming removed 2 bases from V and 7 bases from J; junction bases left unmatched: 7. CDR3 DNA: TGTGCCAGCAGCTTAATACAGGGGAGTGGCGGGGAGCTGTTTTTT. This translates into CASSLIQGSGGELFF.

This clonotype was counted many times. This chain connects TRBV7-9 to TRBJ2-1; TRBD2 might be the D (6 bases). Trimming cost V 6 bases and J 9 bases, with 12 bases left between them. CDR3 size: 12 residues. Germline V CDR1 and CDR2: SEHNR, FQNEAQ (reference sequence). CDR3 sequence reads: CASRPLAFEQFF. In DNA form, the CDR3 reads TGTGCCAGCAGGCCACTAGCCTTTGAGCAGTTCTTC.

CDR3: CASSEGDRVYGYTF. CDR3 DNA: TGCGCCAGCAGCGAAGGGGACAGAGTCTATGGCTACACCTTC. The V gene is TRBV5-1, the J gene TRBJ1-2, with 7 bases lining up with TRBD1. The CDR3 length is 14 residues. V trimming: 4 bases; J trimming: 4 bases; junction bases outside the gene matches: 7. Germline lookup yields CDR1 SGHRS and CDR2 YFSETQ.

The chain employs TRBV12-3 or TRBV12-4 and TRBJ2-1; TRBD1 or TRBD2 may be the D gene (5 bases each). The CDR3 length is 18 residues. Trimming cost V 2 bases and J 7 bases, with 24 bases left between them. Written as DNA, the CDR3 is TGTGCCAGCAGTTTAAGGGGAAAGGATCGGGGTCAGTGGAATGAGCAGTTCTTC. This translates into CASSLRGKDRGQWNEQFF.

This clonotype came up a few times. V usage is TRBV5-5 and J usage is TRBJ1-5, with no clear D. The V and J ends lost 0 bases and 3 bases respectively, with 10 bases between them. This CDR3 region has 15 residues. Germline CDR1 is SGHKS and CDR2 is YYEKEE (reference sequence). CDR3 amino acids: CASSLGGPVNQPQHF. The CDR3 DNA is TGTGCCAGCAGCTTGGGAGGGCCGGTCAATCAGCCCCAGCATTTT.